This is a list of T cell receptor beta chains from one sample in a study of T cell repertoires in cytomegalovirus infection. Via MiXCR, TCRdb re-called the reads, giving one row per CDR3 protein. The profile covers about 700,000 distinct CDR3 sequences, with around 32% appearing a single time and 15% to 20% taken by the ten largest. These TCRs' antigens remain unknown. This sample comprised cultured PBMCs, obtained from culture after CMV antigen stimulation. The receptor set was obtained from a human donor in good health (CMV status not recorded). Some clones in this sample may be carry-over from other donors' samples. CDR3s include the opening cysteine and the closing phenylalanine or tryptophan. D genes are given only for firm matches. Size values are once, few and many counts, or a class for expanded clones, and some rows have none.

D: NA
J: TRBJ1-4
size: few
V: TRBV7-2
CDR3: CASSLEGSLSYNEKLFF
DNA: TGTGCCAGCAGCTTAGAAGGCAGTTTGTCCTATAATGAAAAACTGTTTTTT

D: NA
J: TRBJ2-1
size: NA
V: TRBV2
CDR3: CASIGGSSYNEQFF
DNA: TGTGCCAGCATTGGGGGGAGCTCCTACAATGAGCAGTTCTTC

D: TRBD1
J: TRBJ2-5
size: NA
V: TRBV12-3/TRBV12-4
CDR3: CASSPDRAAQYF
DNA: TGTGCCAGCAGCCCCGACAGGGCGGCCCAGTACTTC

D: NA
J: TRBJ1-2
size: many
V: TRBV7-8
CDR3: CASSLAKSGTYYGYTF
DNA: TGTGCCAGCAGCTTAGCGAAATCCGGGACATACTATGGCTACACCTTC

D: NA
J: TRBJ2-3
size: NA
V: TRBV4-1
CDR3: CASSEGQGVDTQYF
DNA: TGCGCCAGCAGCGAAGGCCAGGGAGTGGATACGCAGTATTTT

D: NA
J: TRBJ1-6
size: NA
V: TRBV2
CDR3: CASSVRNNSPLHF
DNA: TGTGCCAGCAGTGTGAGAAATAATTCACCCCTCCACTTT

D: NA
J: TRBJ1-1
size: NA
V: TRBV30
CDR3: CAWRQGRAEAFF
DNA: TGTGCCTGGAGACAGGGAAGAGCTGAAGCTTTCTTT

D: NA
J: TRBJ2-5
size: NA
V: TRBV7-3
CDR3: CASSPAEGSGIQYF
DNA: TGTGCCAGCAGCCCGGCCGAGGGGTCGGGGATACAGTACTTC

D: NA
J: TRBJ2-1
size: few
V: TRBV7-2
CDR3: CASSEGGTSYNEQFF
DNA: TGTGCCAGCAGCGAGGGCGGGACATCCTACAATGAGCAGTTCTTC

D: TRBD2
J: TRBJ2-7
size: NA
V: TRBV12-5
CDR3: CASGQMGLAGDSYEQYF
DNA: TGTGCTAGTGGTCAAATGGGACTAGCGGGGGACTCCTACGAGCAGTACTTC

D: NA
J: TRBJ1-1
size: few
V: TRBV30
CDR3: CAWSVAVNTEAFF
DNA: TGTGCCTGGAGTGTAGCAGTGAACACTGAAGCTTTCTTT

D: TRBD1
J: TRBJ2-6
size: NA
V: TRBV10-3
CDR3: CATGQGLSGANVLTF
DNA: TGTGCCACGGGACAGGGGCTCTCTGGGGCCAACGTCCTGACTTTC

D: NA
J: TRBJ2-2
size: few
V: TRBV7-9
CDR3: CASSSDYGELFF
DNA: TGTGCCAGCAGCTCAGACTATGGGGAGCTGTTTTTT

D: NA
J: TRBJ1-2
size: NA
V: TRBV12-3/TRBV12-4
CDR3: CASRVKGGYGYTF
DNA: TGTGCCAGCAGGGTGAAAGGGGGCTATGGCTACACCTTC

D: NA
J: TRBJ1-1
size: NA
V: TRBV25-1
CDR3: CASRTRDRREAFF
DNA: TGTGCCAGCAGAACCCGGGACCGGCGGGAAGCTTTCTTT